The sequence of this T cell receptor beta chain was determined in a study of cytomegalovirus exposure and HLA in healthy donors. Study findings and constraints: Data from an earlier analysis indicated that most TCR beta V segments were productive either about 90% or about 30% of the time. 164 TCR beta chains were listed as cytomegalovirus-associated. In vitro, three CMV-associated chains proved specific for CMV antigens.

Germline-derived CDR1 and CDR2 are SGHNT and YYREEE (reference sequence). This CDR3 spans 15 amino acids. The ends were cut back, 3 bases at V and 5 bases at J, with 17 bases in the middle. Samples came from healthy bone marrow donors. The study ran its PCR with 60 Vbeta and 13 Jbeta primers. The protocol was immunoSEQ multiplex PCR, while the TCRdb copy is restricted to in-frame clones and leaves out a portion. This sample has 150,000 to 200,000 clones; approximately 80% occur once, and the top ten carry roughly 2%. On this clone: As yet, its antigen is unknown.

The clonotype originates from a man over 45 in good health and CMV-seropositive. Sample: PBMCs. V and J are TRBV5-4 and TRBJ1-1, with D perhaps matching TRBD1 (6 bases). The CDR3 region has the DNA TGTGCCAGCAGCTCTATTGGACAGATCCGTACTGAAGCTTTCTTT. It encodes CASSSIGQIRTEAFF.